This T cell receptor beta chain comes out of a study of cytomegalovirus exposure and HLA in healthy donors. Study results and caveats: Both high specificity and high sensitivity reportedly marked the classifier's diagnosis of cytomegalovirus status. Among TCR beta chains, those listed as cytomegalovirus-associated numbered roughly 150.

Comments on this clone: Its specificity is unknown.

Using immunoSEQ multiplex PCR, the repertoire was profiled, and TCRdb retains in-frame clones only, with some absent. The sample records more than 90,000 clones, more than 70% being singletons. Sequencing was performed on PBMCs. This TCR came from a young man in good health and CMV-seronegative.

The CDR3 region has the DNA TGTGCCAGCAGCTCTACCCCCCGGGAGGGGAGGAGTGGAAACACCATATATTTT. Translating it yields CASSSTPREGRSGNTIYF. The chain carries TRBV7-6 and TRBJ1-3; the D gene is possibly TRBD1 (5 bases). V was shortened by 4 bases and J by 3 bases, with 22 bases between the two germline ends. This CDR3 contains 18 residues. Germline CDR1 reads SGHVS; CDR2 reads FNYEAQ.